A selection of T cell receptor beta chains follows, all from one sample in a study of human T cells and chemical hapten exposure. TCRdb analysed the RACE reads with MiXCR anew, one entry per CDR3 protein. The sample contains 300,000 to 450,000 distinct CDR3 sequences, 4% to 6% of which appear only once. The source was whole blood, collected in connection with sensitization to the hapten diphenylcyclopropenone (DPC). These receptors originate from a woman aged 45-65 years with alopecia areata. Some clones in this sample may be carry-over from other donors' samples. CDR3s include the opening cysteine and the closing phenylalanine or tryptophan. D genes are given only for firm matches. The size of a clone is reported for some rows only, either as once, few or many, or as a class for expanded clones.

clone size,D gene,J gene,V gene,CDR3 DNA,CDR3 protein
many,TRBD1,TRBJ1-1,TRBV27,TGTGCCAGCAGCTCGCAGGGGGGGCTCACTGAAGCTTTCTTT,CASSSQGGLTEAFF
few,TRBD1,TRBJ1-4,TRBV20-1,TGCAGTGCTAGAGATGTGACAGGGGGCTTTAATGAAAAACTGTTTTTT,CSARDVTGGFNEKLFF
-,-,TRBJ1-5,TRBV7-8,TGTGCCAGCAGAGCTCCTGGGAGCAATCAGCCCCAGCATTTT,CASRAPGSNQPQHF
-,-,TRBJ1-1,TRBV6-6,TGTGCCAGCAGAAAAAGGGATGTGAACACTGAAGCTTTCTTT,CASRKRDVNTEAFF
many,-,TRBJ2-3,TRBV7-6,TGTGCCAGCAGCCTCGGACCTCCGGCTAGCACAGATACGCAGTATTTT,CASSLGPPASTDTQYF
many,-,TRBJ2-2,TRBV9,TGTGCCAGCAGCGAGGGGCCCCGGAACACCGGGGAGCTGTTTTTT,CASSEGPRNTGELFF
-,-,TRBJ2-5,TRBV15,TGTGCCACCAGCAAGACGGCGGACCTCCAAGAGACCCAGTACTTC,CATSKTADLQETQYF
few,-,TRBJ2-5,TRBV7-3,TGTGCCAGCAGCCCCAGGGGGGGAAGTGAAGAGACCCAGTACTTC,CASSPRGGSEETQYF
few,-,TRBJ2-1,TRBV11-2,TGTGCCAGCAGCTTCCTACAGGGTGATTTAAGGGACAATGAGCAGTTCTTC,CASSFLQGDLRDNEQFF
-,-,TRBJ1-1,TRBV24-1,TGTGCCACCAGTGATGGTCCGAACGGTAGGGGAGCTTTCTTT,CATSDGPNGRGAFF
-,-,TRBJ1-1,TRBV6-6,TGTGCCAGCAGTCCTCGAGGCAGGGGAAATACTGAAGCTTTCTTT,CASSPRGRGNTEAFF
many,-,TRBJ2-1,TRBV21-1,TGTGCCAGCAGCGCCCGTGAAATCCCCAGGGCTTCCTACAATGAGCAGTTCTTC,CASSAREIPRASYNEQFF
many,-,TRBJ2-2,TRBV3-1,TGTGCCAGCAGCCAACCCGGCGTGGGCACCGGGGAGCTGTTTTTT,CASSQPGVGTGELFF
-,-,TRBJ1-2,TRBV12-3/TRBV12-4,TGTGCCAGCAGTTTGTCCAATCTTCCTACCGATAACTATGGCTACACCTTC,CASSLSNLPTDNYGYTF
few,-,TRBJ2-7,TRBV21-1,TGTGCCAGCGCGACAGACCCCTGGGAGCAGTACTTC,CASATDPWEQYF